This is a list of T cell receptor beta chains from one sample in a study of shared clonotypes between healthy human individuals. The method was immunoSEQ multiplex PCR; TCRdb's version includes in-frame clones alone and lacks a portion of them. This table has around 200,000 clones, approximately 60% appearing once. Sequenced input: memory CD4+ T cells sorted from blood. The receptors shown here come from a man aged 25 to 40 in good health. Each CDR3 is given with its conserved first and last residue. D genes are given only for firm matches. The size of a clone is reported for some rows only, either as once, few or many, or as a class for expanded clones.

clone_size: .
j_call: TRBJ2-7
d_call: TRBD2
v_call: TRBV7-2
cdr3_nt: TGTGCCAGCAGCCAATCGGGGGGAGGGGTCGAGCAGTACTTC
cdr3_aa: CASSQSGGGVEQYF

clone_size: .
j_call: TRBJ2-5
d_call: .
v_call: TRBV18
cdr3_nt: TGTGCCAGCTCATCAAGGGACTTTCTCCAGTACTTC
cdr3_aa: CASSSRDFLQYF

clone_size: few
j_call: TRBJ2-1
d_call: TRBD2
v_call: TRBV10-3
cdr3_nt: TGTGCCATCAGGCGCGATGGACTAGCGGGATTGGGGGAGCAGTTCTTC
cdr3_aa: CAIRRDGLAGLGEQFF

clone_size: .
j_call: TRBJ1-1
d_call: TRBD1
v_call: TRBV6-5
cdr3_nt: TGTGCCAGCAGTGACCGACAGGGGACCGCTGAAGCTTTCTTT
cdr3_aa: CASSDRQGTAEAFF

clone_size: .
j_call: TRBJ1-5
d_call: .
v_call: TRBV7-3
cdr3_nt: TGTGCCAGCAGCGACCGACCCAATCAGCCCCAGCATTTT
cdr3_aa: CASSDRPNQPQHF

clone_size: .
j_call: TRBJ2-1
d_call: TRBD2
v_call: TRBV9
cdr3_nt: TGTGCCAGCAGCGCCAGCGGAAGCGGGAACAATGAGCAGTTCTTC
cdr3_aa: CASSASGSGNNEQFF

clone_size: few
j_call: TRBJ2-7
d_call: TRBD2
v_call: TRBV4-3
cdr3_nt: TGCGCCAGCAGCCAAGATCATCTAGCGGGAGCTGGCGAGCAGTACTTC
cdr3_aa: CASSQDHLAGAGEQYF

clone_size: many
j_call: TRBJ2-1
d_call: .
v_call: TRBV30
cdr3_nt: TGTGCCTGGAGTGAGGGTTGGAGGAACTCCTACAATGAGCAGTTCTTC
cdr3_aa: CAWSEGWRNSYNEQFF

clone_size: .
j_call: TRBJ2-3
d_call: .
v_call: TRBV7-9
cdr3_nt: TGTGCCAGCAGCTTAGTTGTTGGGCCAACCGGAGATACGCAGTATTTT
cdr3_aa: CASSLVVGPTGDTQYF

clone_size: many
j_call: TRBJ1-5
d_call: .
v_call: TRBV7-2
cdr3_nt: TGTGCCAGCAGCAAGCAGGGGCGCGACAATCAGCCCCAGCATTTT
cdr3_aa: CASSKQGRDNQPQHF

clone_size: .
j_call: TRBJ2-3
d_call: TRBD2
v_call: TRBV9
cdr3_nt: TGTGCCAGCAGCGTAGCGGGCGGGAGGGTGGCTGATACGCAGTATTTT
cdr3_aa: CASSVAGGRVADTQYF

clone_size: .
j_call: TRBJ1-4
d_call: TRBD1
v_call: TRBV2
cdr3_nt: TGTGCCAGCAGTGAAGAAGTCAGGGGGCCTAATGAAAAACTGTTTTTT
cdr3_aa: CASSEEVRGPNEKLFF

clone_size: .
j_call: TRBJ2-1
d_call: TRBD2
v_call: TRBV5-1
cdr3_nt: TGCGCCAGCCGAAAACTAGCGGGAGAGAACAATGAGCAGTTCTTC
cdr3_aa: CASRKLAGENNEQFF

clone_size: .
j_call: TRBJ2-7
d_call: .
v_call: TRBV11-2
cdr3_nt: TGTGCCAGCAGCTTACGACACCCCTACGAGCAGTACTTC
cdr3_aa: CASSLRHPYEQYF

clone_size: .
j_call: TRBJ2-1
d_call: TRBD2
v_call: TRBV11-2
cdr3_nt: TGTGCCAGCAGCTTAGATTTCGGACTAGCGGGAGTTGAGCAGTTCTTC
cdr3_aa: CASSLDFGLAGVEQFF

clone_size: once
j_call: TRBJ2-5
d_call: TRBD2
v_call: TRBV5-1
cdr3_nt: TGCGCCAGCAGCTCGGGACTAGCGGGAGTATTAAGAGAGACCCAGTACTTC
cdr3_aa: CASSSGLAGVLRETQYF

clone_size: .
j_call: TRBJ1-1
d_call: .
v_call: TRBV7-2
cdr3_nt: TGTGCCAGCAGCTTAGTCCCGAACACTGAAGCTTTCTTT
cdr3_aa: CASSLVPNTEAFF

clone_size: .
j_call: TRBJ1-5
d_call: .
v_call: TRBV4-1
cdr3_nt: TGCGCCAGCAGCCAAAGGAATAGCAATCAGCCCCAGCATTTT
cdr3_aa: CASSQRNSNQPQHF

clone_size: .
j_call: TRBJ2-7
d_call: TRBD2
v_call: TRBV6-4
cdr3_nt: TGTGCCAGCAGTGCCGAGCGGGGCTACGAGCAGTACTTC
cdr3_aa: CASSAERGYEQYF

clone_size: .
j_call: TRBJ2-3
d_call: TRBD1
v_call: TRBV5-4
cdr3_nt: TGTGCCAGCAGCTTGGCCCGTGGACAGGGCACAGATACGCAGTATTTT
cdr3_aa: CASSLARGQGTDTQYF

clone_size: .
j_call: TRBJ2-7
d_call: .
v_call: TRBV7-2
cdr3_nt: TGTGCCAGCAGCACCTACGAGCAGTACTTC
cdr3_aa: CASSTYEQYF

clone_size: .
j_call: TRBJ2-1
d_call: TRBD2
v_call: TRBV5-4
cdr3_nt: TGTGCCAGCAGCACGAGACTAGCGGGAGAGCAGTTCTTC
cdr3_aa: CASSTRLAGEQFF

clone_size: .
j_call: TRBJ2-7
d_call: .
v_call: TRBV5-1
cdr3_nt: TGCGCCAGCAGCTTGCCAGGGAGTGAGCAGTACTTC
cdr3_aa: CASSLPGSEQYF

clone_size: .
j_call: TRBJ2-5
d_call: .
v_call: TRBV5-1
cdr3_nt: TGCGCCAGCAGCGAGAGGACCGACAGGGAGGAAGAGACCCAGTACTTC
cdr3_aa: CASSERTDREEETQYF

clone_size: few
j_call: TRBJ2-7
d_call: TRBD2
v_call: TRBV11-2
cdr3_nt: TGTGCCAGCAGCTTAGGCAAGGGAGGGCCTCTACACGAGCAGTACTTC
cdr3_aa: CASSLGKGGPLHEQYF

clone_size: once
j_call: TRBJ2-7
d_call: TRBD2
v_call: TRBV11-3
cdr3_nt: TGTGCCAGCAGCCGAGGACTAGCCCCCCACGAGCAGTACTTC
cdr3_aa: CASSRGLAPHEQYF

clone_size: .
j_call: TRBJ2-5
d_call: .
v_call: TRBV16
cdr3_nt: TGTGCCAGCACCAGAATACCTATAGAGACCCAGTACTTC
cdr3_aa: CASTRIPIETQYF

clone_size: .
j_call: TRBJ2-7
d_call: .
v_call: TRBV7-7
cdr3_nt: TGTGCTAGCAGCTCGGGGATGGGGGGAAACGAGCAGTACTTC
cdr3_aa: CASSSGMGGNEQYF

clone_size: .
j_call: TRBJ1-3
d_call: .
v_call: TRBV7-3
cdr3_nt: TGTGCCAGCAGCTTAAACAGCGGACAAAACTCTGGAAACACCATATATTTT
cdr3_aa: CASSLNSGQNSGNTIYF

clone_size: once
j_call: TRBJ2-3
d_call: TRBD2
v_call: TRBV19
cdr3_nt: TGTGCCAGTAGTATACCCCCGGGAGGCGGGAGTCTCACTCCCACTAGCACAGATACGCAGTATTTT
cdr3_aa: CASSIPPGGGSLTPTSTDTQYF

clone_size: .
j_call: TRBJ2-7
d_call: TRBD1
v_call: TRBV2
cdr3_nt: TGTGCCAGCAGTTCATCCGGGACAGGGAACTACGAGCAGTACTTC
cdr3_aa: CASSSSGTGNYEQYF

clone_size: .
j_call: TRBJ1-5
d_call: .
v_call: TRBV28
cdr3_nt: TGTGCCAGCAGTTCCCAGACAGGAGCGGGCAATCAGCCCCAGCATTTT
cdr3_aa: CASSSQTGAGNQPQHF

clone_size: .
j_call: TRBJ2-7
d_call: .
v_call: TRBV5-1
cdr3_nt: TGCGCCAGCAGCTCGTTTGAGGGGCTTTCCGAGCAGTACTTC
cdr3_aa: CASSSFEGLSEQYF

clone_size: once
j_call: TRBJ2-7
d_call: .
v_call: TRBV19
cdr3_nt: TGTGCCAGTAGTATCGGAAGCTCCTACGAGCAGTACTTC
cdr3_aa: CASSIGSSYEQYF

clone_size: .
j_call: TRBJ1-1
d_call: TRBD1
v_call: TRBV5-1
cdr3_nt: TGCGCCAGCAGCTCAACAGGGGATATAACTGAAGCTTTCTTT
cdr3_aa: CASSSTGDITEAFF

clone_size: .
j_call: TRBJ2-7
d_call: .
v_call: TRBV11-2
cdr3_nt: TGTGCCAGCAGCTTCGGAGATGAGCAGTACTTC
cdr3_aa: CASSFGDEQYF

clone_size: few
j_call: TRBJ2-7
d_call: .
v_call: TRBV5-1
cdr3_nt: TGCGCCAGCAGCTTGGGAACAGGAGGATACGAGCAGTACTTC
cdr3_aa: CASSLGTGGYEQYF

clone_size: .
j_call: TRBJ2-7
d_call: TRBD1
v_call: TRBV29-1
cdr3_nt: TGCAGCGTCCGACAGGGGGCTTACGAGCAGTACTTC
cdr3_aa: CSVRQGAYEQYF

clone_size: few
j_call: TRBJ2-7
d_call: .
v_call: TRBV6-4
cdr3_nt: TGTGCCAGCAGTGACATCCGGGGGCGGTACGAGCAGTACTTC
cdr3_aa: CASSDIRGRYEQYF

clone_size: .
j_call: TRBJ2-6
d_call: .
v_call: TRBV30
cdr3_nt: TGTGCCCGACGAACAACCTCTGGGGCCAACGTCCTGACTTTC
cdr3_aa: CARRTTSGANVLTF

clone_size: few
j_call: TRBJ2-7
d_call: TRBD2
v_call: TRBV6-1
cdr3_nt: TGTGCCAGCAGTGAATATGGCGGGAGGGCCCTCTCCTACGAGCAGTACTTC
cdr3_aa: CASSEYGGRALSYEQYF

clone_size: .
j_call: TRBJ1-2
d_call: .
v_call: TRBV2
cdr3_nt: TGTGCCAGCAGTGAAAAGGGATACGATGGCTACACCTTC
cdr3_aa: CASSEKGYDGYTF

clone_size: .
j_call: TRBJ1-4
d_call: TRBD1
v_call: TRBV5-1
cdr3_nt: TGCGCCAGCAGCTTGGAAGGGCAGGGGGCGGCTAATGAAAAACTGTTTTTT
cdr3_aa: CASSLEGQGAANEKLFF

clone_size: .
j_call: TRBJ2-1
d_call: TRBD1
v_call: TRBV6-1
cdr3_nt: TGTGCCAGCAGTGAAGCGCCGGGACAGGGGAGCTCCTACAATGAGCAGTTCTTC
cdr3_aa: CASSEAPGQGSSYNEQFF

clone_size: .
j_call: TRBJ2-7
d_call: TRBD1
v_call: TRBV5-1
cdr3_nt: TGCGCCAGCAGCTTAAGGGACAGGGACTACGAGCAGTACTTC
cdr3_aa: CASSLRDRDYEQYF

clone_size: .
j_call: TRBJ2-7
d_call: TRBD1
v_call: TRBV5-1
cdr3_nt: TGCGCCAGCAGCTTGGAAGGGGGACAGGGGATCAACGAGCAGTACTTC
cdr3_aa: CASSLEGGQGINEQYF

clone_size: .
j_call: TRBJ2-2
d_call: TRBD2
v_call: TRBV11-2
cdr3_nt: TGTGCCAGCAGCTTTCTTAGCGGGAGCCCTCGGGACGGGGAGCTGTTTTTT
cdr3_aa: CASSFLSGSPRDGELFF

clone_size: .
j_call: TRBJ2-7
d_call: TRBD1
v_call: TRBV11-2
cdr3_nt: TGTGCCAGCACCCCCTTAGGGGGCTCGGGGGAGCAGTACTTC
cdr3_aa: CASTPLGGSGEQYF

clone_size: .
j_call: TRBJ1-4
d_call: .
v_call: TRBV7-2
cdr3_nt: TGTGCCGGCAGCAGCCGGGTCCTGCGGGAAAAACTGTTTTTT
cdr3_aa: CAGSSRVLREKLFF

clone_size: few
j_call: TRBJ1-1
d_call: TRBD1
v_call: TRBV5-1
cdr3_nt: TGCGCCAGCAGCTTGGAATCAGGGGGCCGGACTGAAGCTTTCTTT
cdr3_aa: CASSLESGGRTEAFF

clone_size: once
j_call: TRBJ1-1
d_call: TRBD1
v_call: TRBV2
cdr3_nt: TGTGCCGGACAGGTGAACACTGAAGCTTTCTTT
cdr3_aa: CAGQVNTEAFF

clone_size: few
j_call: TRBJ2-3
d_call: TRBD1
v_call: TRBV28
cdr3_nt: TGTGCCAGCAGTGTACGGACAGGGGGCAGAGATACGCAGTATTTT
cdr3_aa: CASSVRTGGRDTQYF